This T cell receptor (beta chain) was sequenced during a study of T cells in Graves' hyperthyroidism and ophthalmopathy. As for the study in general: Peripheral blood was taken when the disease was first diagnosed, before any treatment began.

Whole-study results and caveats: The model foresaw ophthalmopathy a median about 6.1 months prior to onset.

Details on this clonotype: The antigen is undetermined.

The TCR beta CDR3 regions underwent amplification using RNA transcripts as the source. The HTBI primer set drove a first-round RT-PCR of the TCR CDR3. Each CDR3 protein gets one entry after TCRdb re-called the multiplex PCR reads with MiXCR. The sample carries 470,000 or so distinct CDR3 sequences, roughly 20% recorded once. It was uncontrolled infection, other autoimmune disease, pregnancy or lactation that excluded patients. CDR3 length equals 15 residues. Trimming took 2 bases from V and 5 from J, leaving 15 bases between them. The germline gives CDR1 MNHEY, CDR2 SVGAGI. The V and J genes are TRBV6-5 and TRBJ2-5, with D uncertain. What was sequenced was blood. The TCR was taken from a man aged 18 to 30 with Graves' hyperthyroidism. In nucleotides, the CDR3 is TGTGCCAGCAGTTACGTGGTTGTGGCGGAGGAGACCCAGTACTTC. Translation: CASSYVVVAEETQYF.